This T cell receptor beta chain was identified in a study of blood T cell repertoires in COVID-19. The wider study: Both acute and convalescent COVID-19 samples were obtained from the United States, Italy and Spain. Sources were T cells, B-cell-depleted T cells, or PBMCs; the material itself was cDNA or gDNA.

Germline V gene sequence: CDR1 SGHRS, CDR2 YFSETQ. This CDR3 is 15 amino acids long. In the original processing: Estimates of nucleated cell counts were drawn from the amplification of reference gene primers. The assay was immunoSEQ multiplex PCR, and TCRdb's table has in-frame clones only and misses some. Clone size and the V and J calls come from that table; the DNA yielded D and trimming. Of about 100,000 clones detected, about 90% appear once; the ten largest clones hold approximately 10%. A word on this clone: A read error may produce the germline difference seen at one junction end.

The TCR comes from a man older than 75 with acute or convalescent COVID-19. Input material: peripheral blood. The rearrangement uses TRBV5-1 and TRBJ2-7, with D possibly matching TRBD2 (5 bases). CDR3 sequence reads: CASSLSLETNHEKYF. Written as DNA, the CDR3 is TGCGCCAGCAGCTTGTCCCTAGAGACTAACCACGAGAAGTACTTC.